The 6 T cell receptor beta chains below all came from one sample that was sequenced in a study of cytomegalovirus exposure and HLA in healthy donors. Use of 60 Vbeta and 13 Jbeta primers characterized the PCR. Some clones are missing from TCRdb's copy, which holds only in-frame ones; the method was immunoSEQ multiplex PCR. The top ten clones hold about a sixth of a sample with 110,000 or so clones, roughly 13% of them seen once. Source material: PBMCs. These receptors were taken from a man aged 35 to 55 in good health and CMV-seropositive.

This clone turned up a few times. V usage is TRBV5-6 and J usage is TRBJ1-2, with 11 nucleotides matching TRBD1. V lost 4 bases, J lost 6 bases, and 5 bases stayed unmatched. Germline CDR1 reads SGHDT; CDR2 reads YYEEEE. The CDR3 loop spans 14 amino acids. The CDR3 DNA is TGTGCCAGCAGCCCTGGACAGGGGGCTGATGGCTACACCTTC. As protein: CASSPGQGADGYTF.

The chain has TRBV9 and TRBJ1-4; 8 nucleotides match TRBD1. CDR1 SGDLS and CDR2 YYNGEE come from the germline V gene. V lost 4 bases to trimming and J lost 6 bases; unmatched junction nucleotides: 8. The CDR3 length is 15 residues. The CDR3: CASSKRTGTDEKLFF. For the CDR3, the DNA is TGTGCCAGCAGCAAGCGGACAGGGACGGATGAAAAACTGTTTTTT.

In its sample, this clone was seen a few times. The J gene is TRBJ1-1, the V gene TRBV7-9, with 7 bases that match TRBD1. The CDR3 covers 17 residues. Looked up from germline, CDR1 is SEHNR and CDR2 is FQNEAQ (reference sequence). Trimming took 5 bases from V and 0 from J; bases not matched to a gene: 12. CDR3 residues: CASSPPRQGQLNTEAFF. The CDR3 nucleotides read TGTGCCAGCAGCCCTCCCAGACAGGGTCAGTTGAACACTGAAGCTTTCTTT. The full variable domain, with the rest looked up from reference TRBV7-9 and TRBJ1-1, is DTGVSQNPRHKITKRGQNVTFRCDPISEHNRLYWYRQTLGQGPEFLTYFQNEAQLEKSRLLSDRFSAERPKGSFSTLEIQRTEQGDSAMYLCASSPPRQGQLNTEAFFGQGTRLTVV.

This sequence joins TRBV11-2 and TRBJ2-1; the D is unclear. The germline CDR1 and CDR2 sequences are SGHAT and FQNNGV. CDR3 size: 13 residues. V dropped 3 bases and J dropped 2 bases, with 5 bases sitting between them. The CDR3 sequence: CASSFVAYNEQFF. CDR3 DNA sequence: TGTGCCAGCAGCTTCGTAGCCTACAATGAGCAGTTCTTC.

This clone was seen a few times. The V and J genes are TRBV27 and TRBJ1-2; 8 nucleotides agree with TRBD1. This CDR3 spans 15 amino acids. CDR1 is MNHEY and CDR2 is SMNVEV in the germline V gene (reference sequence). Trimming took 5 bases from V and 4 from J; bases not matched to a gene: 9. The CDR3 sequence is CASSTLQGAGYGYTF. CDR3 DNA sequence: TGTGCCAGCAGTACCCTCCAGGGGGCAGGCTATGGCTACACCTTC.

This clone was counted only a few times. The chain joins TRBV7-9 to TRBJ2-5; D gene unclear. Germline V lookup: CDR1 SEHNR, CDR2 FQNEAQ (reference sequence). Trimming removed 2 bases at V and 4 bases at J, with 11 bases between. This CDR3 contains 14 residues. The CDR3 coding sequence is TGTGCCAGCAGCTTACTGGCCCGAACAGAGACCCAGTACTTC. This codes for CASSLLARTETQYF.